This TCR beta chain emerged from a study of blood T cell repertoires in COVID-19. A word on this clone: This CDR3 is also generated by other DNA sequences in the sample.

The table came from immunoSEQ multiplex PCR; TCRdb's copy has only in-frame clones and leaves some out. The sample consists of about 240,000 clones, 65% to 90% of them appearing once. The ends were cut back, 5 bases at V and 2 bases at J, with 9 bases in the middle. The CDR3 is 13 residues long. Germline V gene sequence: CDR1 SGHTA, CDR2 FQGNSA. Sequencing was performed on peripheral blood. The rearrangement links TRBV7-2 to TRBJ1-2, with D possibly being TRBD1 (5 bases). The sequence came from a woman in her 70s with acute or convalescent COVID-19. The chain's CDR3 is CASSPGINYGYTF. CDR3 DNA: TGTGCCAGCAGCCCAGGGATCAACTATGGCTACACCTTC.